This T cell receptor beta chain derives from a study of cytomegalovirus exposure and HLA in healthy donors. J gave up 8 bases and V 0 bases, and 5 bases lay outside the gene matches. Germline V gene data show CDR1 as MNHNS and CDR2 as SASEGT. This CDR3 has 15 amino acids. PCR amplification relied on 60 Vbeta primers (plus 13 Jbeta primers). Here immunoSEQ multiplex PCR was the method, and the copy in TCRdb shows in-frame clones only, minus some. The sample has tens of thousands of clones, about 73% seen once. The sequencing sample was made of PBMCs. This chain uses TRBV6-1 with TRBJ2-1; 9 bases map to TRBD1. This TCR was sampled from a young woman in good health and CMV-seronegative. CDR3 sequence (DNA): TGTGCCAGCAGTGAAGCGGGGACAGGGCTATATGAGCAGTTCTTC. Translation: CASSEAGTGLYEQFF.